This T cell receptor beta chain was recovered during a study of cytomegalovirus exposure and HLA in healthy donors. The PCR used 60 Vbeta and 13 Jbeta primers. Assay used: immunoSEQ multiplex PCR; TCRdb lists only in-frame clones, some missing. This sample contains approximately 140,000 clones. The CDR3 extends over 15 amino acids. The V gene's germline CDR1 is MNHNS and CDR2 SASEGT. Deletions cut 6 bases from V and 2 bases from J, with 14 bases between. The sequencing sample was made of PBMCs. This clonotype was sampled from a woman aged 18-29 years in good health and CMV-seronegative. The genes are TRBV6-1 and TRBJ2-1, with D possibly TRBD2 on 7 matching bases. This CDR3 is CASSQGGGAYNEQFF. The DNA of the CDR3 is TGTGCCAGCAGCCAAGGGGGGGGCGCCTACAATGAGCAGTTCTTC.